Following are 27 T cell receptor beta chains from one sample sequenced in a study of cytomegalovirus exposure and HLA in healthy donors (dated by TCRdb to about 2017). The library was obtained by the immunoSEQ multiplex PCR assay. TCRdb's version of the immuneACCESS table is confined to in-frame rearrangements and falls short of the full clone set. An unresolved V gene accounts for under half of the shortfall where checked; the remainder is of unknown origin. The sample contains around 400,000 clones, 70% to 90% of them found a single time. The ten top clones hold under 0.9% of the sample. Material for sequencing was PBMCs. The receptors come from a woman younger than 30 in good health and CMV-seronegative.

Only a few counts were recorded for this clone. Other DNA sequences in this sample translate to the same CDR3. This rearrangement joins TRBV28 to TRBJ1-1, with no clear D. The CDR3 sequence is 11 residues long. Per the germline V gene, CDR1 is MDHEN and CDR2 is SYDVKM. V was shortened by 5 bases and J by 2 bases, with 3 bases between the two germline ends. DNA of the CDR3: TGTGCCAGCAGTCAAAACACTGAAGCTTTCTTT. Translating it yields CASSQNTEAFF.

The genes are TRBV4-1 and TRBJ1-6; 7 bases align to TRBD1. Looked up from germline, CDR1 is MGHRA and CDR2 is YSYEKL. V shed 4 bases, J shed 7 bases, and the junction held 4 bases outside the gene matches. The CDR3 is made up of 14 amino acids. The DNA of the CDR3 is TGCGCCAGCAGCCGGGACAGTATCAATTCACCCCTCCACTTT. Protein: CASSRDSINSPLHF.

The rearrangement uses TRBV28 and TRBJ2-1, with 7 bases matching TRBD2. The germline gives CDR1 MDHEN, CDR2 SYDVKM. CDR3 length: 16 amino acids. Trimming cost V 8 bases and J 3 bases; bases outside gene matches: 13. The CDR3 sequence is CASHSVGGGLYNEQFF. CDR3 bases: TGTGCCAGCCATTCTGTTGGGGGAGGGCTCTACAATGAGCAGTTCTTC. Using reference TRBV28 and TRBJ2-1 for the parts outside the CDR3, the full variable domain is DVKVTQSSRYLVKRTGEKVFLECVQDMDHENMFWYRQDPGLGLRLIYFSYDVKMKEKGDIPEGYSVSREKKERFSLILESASTNQTSMYLCASHSVGGGLYNEQFFGPGTRLTVL.

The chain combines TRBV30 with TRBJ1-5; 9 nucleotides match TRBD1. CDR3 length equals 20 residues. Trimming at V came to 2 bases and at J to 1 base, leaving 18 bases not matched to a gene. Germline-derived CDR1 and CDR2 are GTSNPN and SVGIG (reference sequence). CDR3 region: CAWSPLFDRGVSRSNQPQHF. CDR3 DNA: TGTGCCTGGAGTCCACTCTTCGACAGGGGGGTTAGTAGAAGCAATCAGCCCCAGCATTTT.

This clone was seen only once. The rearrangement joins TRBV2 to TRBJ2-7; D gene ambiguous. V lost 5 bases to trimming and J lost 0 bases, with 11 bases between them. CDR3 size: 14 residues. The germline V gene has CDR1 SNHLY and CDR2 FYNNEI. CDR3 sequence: CASSLKAGSYEQYF. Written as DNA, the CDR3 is TGTGCCAGCAGTTTAAAGGCAGGCTCCTACGAGCAGTACTTC.

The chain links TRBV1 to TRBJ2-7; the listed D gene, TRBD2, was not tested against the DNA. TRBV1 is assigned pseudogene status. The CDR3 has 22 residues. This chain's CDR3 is CTSSQDGTSGRAKWSPPYEQYF. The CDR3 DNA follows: TGCACCAGCAGCCAAGATGGGACTAGCGGGAGGGCCAAATGGTCTCCTCCGTACGAGCAGTACTTC.

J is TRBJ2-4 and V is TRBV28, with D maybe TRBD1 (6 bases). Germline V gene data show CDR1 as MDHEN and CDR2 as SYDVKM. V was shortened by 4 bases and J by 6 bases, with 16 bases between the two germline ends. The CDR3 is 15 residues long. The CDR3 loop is CASSYTFRGPNIQYF. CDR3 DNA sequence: TGTGCCAGCAGTTATACGTTCAGGGGACCAAACATTCAGTACTTC.

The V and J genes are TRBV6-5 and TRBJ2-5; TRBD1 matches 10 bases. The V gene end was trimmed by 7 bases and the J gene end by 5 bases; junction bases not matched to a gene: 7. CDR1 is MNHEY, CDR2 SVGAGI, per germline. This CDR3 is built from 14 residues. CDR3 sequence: CASKGTGDAETQYF. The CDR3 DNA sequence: TGTGCCAGCAAAGGGACAGGGGATGCGGAGACCCAGTACTTC.

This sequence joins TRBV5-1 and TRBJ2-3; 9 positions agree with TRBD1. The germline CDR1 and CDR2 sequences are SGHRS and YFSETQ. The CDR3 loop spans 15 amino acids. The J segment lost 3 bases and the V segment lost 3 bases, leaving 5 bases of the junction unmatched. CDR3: CASSWVGQGTDTQYF. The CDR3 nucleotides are TGCGCCAGCAGCTGGGTGGGACAGGGAACAGATACGCAGTATTTT.

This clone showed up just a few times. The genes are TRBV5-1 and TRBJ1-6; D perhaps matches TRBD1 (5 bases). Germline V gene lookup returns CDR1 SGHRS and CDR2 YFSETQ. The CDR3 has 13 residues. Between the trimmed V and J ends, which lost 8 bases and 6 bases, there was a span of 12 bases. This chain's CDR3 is CARSRTLNSPLHF. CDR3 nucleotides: TGCGCCAGGTCCCGGACACTTAATTCACCCCTCCACTTT. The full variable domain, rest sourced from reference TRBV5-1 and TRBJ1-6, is KAGVTQTPRYLIKTRGQQVTLSCSPISGHRSVSWYQQTPGQGLQFLFEYFSETQRNKGNFPGRFSGRQFSNSRSEMNVSTLELGDSALYLCARSRTLNSPLHFGNGTRLTVT.

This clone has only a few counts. The CDR3 nucleotides are TGTGCCAGCACACCAGGGGGTGGAACGGTGAGCGAGCAGTACTTC. It codes for CASTPGGGTVSEQYF. J is TRBJ2-7 and V is TRBV19; 7 bases are shared with TRBD1. This CDR3 is 15 amino acids long. Unmatched junction bases numbered 17, after V lost 9 bases and J lost 6 bases. Germline lookup yields CDR1 LNHDA and CDR2 SQIVND (reference sequence).

The CDR3 sequence is CASSANRDRATPLTNYGYTF. CDR3 nucleotide sequence: TGTGCCAGCAGCGCCAACCGGGACAGGGCGACTCCGCTAACTAACTATGGCTACACCTTC. The V gene is TRBV9, the J gene TRBJ1-2, with 9 bases fitting TRBD1. The junction had 18 bases not matched to a gene; V was cut back by 3 bases and J by 0 bases. The CDR3 has 20 residues. Germline V gene lookup returns CDR1 SGDLS and CDR2 YYNGEE.

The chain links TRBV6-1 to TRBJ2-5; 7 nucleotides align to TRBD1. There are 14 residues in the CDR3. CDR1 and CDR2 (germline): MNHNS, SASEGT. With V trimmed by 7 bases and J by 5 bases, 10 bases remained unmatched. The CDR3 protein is CASNIDRVGETQYF. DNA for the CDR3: TGTGCCAGCAACATCGACAGGGTAGGCGAGACCCAGTACTTC.

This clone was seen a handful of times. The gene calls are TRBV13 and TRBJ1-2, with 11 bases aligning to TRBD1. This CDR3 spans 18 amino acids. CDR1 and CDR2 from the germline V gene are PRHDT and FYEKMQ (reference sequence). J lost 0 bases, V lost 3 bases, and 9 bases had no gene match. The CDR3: CASSFPGQGALANYGYTF. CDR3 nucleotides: TGTGCCAGCAGCTTCCCCGGACAGGGGGCTTTAGCTAACTATGGCTACACCTTC. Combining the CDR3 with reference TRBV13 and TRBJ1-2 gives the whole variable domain AAGVIQSPRHLIKEKRETATLKCYPIPRHDTVYWYQQGPGQDPQFLISFYEKMQSDKGSIPDRFSAQQFSDYHSELNMSSLELGDSALYFCASSFPGQGALANYGYTFGSGTRLTVV.

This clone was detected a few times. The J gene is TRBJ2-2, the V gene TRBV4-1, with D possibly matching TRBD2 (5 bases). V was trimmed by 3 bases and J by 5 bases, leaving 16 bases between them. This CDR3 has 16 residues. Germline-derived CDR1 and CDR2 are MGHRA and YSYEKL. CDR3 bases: TGCGCCAGCAGCCATATATGGGCTTCGGGGACCGGGGAGCTGTTTTTT. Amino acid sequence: CASSHIWASGTGELFF.

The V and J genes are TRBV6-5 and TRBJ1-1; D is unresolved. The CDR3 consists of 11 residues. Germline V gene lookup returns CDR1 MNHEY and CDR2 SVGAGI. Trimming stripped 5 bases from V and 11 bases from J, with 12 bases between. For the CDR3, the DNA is TGTGCCAGCAGTGACCGACTTGAGGCTTTCTTT. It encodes CASSDRLEAFF.

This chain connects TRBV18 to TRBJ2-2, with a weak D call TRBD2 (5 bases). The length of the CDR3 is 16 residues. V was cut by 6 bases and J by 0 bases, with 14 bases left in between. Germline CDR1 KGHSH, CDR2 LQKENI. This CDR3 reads CASSFSGGPNTGELFF. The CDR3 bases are TGTGCCAGCTCGTTCAGCGGTGGACCGAACACCGGGGAGCTGTTTTTT.

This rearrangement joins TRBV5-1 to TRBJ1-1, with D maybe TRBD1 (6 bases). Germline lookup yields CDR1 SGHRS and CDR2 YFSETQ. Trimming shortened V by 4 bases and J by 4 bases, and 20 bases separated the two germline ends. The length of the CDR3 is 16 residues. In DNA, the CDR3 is TGCGCCAGCAGCCTTCAACAGGGATTTCGGAGCACTGAAGCTTTCTTT. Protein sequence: CASSLQQGFRSTEAFF.

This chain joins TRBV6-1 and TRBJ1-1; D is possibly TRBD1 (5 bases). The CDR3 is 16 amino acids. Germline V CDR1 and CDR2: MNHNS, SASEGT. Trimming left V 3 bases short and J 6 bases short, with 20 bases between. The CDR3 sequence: CASSDQPWGVQSEAFF. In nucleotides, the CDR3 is TGTGCCAGCAGTGATCAGCCCTGGGGGGTTCAGTCTGAAGCTTTCTTT.

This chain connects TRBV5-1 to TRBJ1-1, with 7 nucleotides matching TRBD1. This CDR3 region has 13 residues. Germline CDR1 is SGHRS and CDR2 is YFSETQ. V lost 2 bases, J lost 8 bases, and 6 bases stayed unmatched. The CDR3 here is CASSFNDRVEAFF. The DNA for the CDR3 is TGCGCCAGCAGCTTCAACGACAGGGTGGAAGCTTTCTTT.

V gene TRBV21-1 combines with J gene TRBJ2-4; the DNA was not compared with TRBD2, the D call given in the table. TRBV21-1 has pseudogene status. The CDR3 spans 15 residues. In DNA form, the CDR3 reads TGTGCCAGCATCCTAAGGGGCGCGGGGAAAAACATTCAGTACTTC. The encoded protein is CASILRGAGKNIQYF.

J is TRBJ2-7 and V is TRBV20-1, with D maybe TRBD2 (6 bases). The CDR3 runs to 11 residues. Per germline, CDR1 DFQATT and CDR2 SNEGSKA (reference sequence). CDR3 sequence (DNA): TGCAGGATAGACCGGGAGTACGAGCAGTACTTC. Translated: CRIDREYEQYF.

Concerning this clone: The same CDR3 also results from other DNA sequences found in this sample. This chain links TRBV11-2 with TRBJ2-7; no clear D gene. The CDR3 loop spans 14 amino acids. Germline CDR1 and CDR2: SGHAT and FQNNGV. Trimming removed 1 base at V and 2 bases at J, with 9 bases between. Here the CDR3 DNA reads TGTGCCAGCAGCTTAGGTGCAGGAACCTACGAGCAGTACTTC. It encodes CASSLGAGTYEQYF.

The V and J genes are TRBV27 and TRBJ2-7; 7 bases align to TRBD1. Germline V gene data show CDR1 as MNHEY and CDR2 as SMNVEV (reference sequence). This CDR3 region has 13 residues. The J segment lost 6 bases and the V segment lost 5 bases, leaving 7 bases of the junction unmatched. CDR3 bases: TGTGCCAGCAGTAGGCAGGGGGTCTCCGAGCAGTACTTC. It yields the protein CASSRQGVSEQYF.

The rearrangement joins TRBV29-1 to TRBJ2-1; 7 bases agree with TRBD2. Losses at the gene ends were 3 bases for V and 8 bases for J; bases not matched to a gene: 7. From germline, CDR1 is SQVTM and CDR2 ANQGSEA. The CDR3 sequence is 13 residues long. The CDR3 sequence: CSVEREGRYEQFF. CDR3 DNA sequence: TGCAGCGTTGAGAGGGAGGGCCGCTATGAGCAGTTCTTC.

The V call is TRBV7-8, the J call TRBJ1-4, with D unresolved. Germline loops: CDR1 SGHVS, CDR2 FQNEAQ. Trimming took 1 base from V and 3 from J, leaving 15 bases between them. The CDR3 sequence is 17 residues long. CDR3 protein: CASSLGSSVVPNEKLFF. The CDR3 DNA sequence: TGTGCCAGCAGCTTAGGGAGCTCGGTAGTTCCTAATGAAAAACTGTTTTTT.

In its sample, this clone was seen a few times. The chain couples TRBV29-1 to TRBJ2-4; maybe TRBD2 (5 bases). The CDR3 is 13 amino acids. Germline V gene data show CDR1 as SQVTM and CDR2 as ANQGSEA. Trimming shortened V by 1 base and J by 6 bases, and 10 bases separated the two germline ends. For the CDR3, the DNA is TGCAGCGTTGAAGTCGGGATACGAAACATTCAGTACTTC. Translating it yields CSVEVGIRNIQYF.